This T cell receptor (beta chain) was retrieved from a study of vaccination and CD4 T cells after COVID-19. Study in general: Post-COVID draws came a median approximately 93 days after diagnosis (range 35 to 161). Post-vaccination specimens were collected at a median of around 72 days following dose two (range 14 to 241).

As to treatment: roughly 10-day PBMC culture with coronavirus spike peptide pools or control peptides (ViraFEST assay). Investigators obtained the unexposed donor's CD4+ T cells before the COVID-19 pandemic (2011-2018). Under the ViraFEST approach, antigen-specific T cells were expanded with peptide pools and TCRs subsequently sequenced. The Oncomine TCR Beta short-read assay generated sequence data from the DNA of cultured CD4+ T cells. After culture, CD4+ T cells served as the source for genomic DNA extraction. TCRdb processed the PCR reads anew with MiXCR; each CDR3 protein has one entry. The table includes 5,500 to 8,000 distinct CDR3 sequences, roughly 49% detected once. In the case of this clonotype: Its target is not known.

Source material: CD4+ T cells from blood, cultured in vitro. This TCR derives from a human donor in good health.

This CDR3 reads CASSHDRGQFF. Written as DNA, the CDR3 is TGTGCCAGCAGTCATGACAGGGGCCAGTTCTTC. The chain combines TRBV2 with TRBJ2-1, with 8 bases aligning to TRBD1. Looked up from germline, CDR1 is SNHLY and CDR2 is FYNNEI. V was clipped by 5 bases and J by 13 bases; unmatched bases: 4. This CDR3 has 11 amino acids. Full variable domain (missing parts from reference TRBV2 and TRBJ2-1): EPEVTQTPSHQVTQMGQEVILRCVPISNHLYFYWYRQILGQKVEFLVSFYNNEISEKSEIFDDQFSVERPDGSNFTLKIRSTKLEDSAMYFCASSHDRGQFFGPGTRLTVL.